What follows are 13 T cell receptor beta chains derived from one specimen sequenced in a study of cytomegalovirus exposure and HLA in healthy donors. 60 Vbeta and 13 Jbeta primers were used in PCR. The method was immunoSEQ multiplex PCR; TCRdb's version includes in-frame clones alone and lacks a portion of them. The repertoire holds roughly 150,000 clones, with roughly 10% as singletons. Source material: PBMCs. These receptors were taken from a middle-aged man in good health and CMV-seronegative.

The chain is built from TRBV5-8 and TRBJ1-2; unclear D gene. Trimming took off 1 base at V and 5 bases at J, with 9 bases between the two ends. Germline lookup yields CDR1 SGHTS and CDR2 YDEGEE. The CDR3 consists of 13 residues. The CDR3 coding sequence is TGTGCCAGCAGCTTGAGAGGGCCTTATGGCTACACCTTC. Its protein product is CASSLRGPYGYTF.

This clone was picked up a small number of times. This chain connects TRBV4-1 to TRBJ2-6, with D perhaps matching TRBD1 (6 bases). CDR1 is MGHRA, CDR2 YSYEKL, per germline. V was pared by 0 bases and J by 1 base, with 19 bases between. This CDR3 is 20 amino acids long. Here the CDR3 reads CASSQDPDGDILSGANVLTF. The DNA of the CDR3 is TGCGCCAGCAGCCAAGATCCCGATGGGGACATATTATCTGGGGCCAACGTCCTGACTTTC.

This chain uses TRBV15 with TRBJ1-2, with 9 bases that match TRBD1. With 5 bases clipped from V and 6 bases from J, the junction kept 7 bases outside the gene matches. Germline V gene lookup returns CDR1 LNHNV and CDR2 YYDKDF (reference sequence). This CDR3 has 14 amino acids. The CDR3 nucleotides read TGTGCCACCAGCGGAGGACAGGGGTACGATGGCTACACCTTC. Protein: CATSGGQGYDGYTF.

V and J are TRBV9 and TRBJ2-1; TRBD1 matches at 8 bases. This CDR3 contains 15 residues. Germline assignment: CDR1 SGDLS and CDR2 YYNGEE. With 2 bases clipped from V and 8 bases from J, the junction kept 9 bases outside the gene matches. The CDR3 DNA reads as TGTGCCAGCAGCGTGTCCCAGGGGGCTGGAGATGAGCAGTTCTTC. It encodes CASSVSQGAGDEQFF.

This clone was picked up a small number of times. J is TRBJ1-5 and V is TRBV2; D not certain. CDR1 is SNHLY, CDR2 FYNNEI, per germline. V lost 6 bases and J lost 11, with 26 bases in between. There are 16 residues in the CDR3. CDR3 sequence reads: CASRSRRALEGPAQHF. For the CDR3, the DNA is TGTGCCAGCAGGAGCCGGAGGGCCCTTGAGGGTCCGGCCCAGCATTTT.

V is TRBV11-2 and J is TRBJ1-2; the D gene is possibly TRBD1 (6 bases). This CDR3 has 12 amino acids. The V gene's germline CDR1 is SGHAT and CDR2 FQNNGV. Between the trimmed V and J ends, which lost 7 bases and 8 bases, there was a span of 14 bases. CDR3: CASNTGLSGYTF. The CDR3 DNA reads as TGTGCCAGCAACACAGGGTTGAGCGGCTACACCTTC.

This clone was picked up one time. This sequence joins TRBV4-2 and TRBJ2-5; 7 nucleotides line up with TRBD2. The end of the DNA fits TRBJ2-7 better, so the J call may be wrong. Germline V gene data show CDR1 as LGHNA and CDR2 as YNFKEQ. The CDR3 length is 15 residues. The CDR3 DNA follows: TGTGCCAGCAGCCCGAGGGGCGGGAGAACCTACGAGCAGTACTTC. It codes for CASSPRGGRTYEQYF.

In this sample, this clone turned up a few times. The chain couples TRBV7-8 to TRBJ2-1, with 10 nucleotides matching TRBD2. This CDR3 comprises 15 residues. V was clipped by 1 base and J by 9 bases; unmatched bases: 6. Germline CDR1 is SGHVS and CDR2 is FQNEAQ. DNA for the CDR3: TGTGCCAGCAGCTTAGTGAGCGGGAGGGGGACTGAGCAGTTCTTC. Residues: CASSLVSGRGTEQFF.

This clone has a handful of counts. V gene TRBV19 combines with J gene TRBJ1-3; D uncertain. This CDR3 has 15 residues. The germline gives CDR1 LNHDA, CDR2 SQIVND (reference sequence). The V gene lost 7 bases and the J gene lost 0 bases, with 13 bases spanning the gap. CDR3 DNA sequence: TGTGCCAGTACAACCGGACGGGGCTCTGGAAACACCATATATTTT. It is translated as CASTTGRGSGNTIYF.

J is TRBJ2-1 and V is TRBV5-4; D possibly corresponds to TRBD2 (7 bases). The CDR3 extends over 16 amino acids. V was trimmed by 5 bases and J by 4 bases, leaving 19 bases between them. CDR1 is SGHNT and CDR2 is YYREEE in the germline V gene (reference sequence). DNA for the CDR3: TGTGCCAGCAGTAAACCCGCTGCGGGGGCATACAATGAGCAGTTCTTC. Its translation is CASSKPAAGAYNEQFF.

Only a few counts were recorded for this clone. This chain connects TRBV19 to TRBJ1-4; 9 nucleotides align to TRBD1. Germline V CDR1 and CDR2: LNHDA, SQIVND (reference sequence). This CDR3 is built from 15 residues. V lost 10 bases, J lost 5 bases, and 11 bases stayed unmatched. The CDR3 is CATHSPGQGNEKLFF. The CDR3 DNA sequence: TGTGCCACCCATTCCCCGGGACAGGGAAATGAAAAACTGTTTTTT.

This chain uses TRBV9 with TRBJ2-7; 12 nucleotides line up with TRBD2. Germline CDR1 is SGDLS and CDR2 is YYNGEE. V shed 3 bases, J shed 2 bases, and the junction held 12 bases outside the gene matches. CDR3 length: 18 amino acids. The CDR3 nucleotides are TGTGCCAGCAGCGGAGCGGGGCTAGCGGGAGGGCCCACCTACGAGCAGTACTTC. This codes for CASSGAGLAGGPTYEQYF.

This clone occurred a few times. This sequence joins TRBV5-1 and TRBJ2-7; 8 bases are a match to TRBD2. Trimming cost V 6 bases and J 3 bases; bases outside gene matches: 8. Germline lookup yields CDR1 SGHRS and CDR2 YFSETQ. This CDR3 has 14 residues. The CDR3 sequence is CASTRGGNFYEQYF. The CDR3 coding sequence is TGCGCCAGCACCCGGGGGGGGAATTTCTACGAGCAGTACTTC.